The 18 T cell receptor beta chains below were found in one sample sequenced in a study of blood T cells in healthy people across ages. It was with a sample-barcoded 5' primer and a J-beta primer mix that a second PCR of about 6 to 12 cycles was run. MiXCR, applied by TCRdb to the 5' RACE reads, yields one record per CDR3 protein. Altogether some 930,000 distinct CDR3 sequences are present, under 35% being singletons, with the ten largest covering 9.5% to 13%. These data were also reused for a study on T cells of mothers and their children.

Sequencing was carried out using blood. These receptors were collected from a woman aged 40-49 years in good health.

The CDR3: CASSFDRDRGRNEQFF. The CDR3 bases are TGTGCCAGCAGTTTCGACCGGGACAGGGGTAGGAATGAGCAGTTCTTC. This chain joins TRBV6-2 or TRBV6-3 and TRBJ2-1, with 10 positions matching TRBD1. With 4 bases clipped from V and 7 bases from J, the junction kept 10 bases outside the gene matches. From germline, CDR1 is MNHEY and CDR2 SVGEGT. CDR3 length: 16 residues.

This chain connects TRBV18 to TRBJ2-5; D might be TRBD1 (6 bases). The V and J ends lost 1 base and 1 base respectively, with 10 bases between them. The CDR3 spans 15 residues. CDR1 KGHSH and CDR2 LQKENI come from the germline V gene. The CDR3 DNA reads as TGTGCCAGCTCACCACGGGGGCGTAGCCAAGAGACCCAGTACTTC. Amino acid sequence: CASSPRGRSQETQYF.

On this clonotype: One end of the junction varies from germline; a read error may be responsible. The chain couples TRBV4-1 to TRBJ2-7; 7 nucleotides line up with TRBD2. The CDR3 contains 15 residues. Germline lookup yields CDR1 MGHRA and CDR2 YSYEKL. This CDR3 reads CASSPGAGDSYEQYF. The CDR3 DNA reads TGCGCCAGCAGCCCCGGGGCGGGGGACTCCTACGAGCAGTACTTT.

The chain links TRBV28 to TRBJ2-2, with D perhaps matching TRBD2 (6 bases). Germline lookup yields CDR1 MDHEN and CDR2 SYDVKM. V was cut by 6 bases and J by 6 bases, with 17 bases left in between. This CDR3 has 15 residues. The CDR3 DNA reads as TGTGCCAGCAGGCCCCCGGGAGTCGCGTCCGGGGAGCTGTTTTTT. Encoded protein: CASRPPGVASGELFF.

This clonotype was observed a handful of times. The chain has TRBV5-1 and TRBJ1-6, with 7 bases matching TRBD1. Trimming took 4 bases from V and 5 from J; bases not matched to a gene: 6. The CDR3 runs to 15 residues. Germline V gene sequence: CDR1 SGHRS, CDR2 YFSETQ. CDR3 protein: CASSPEGTDNSPLHF. In DNA, the CDR3 is TGCGCCAGCAGCCCTGAAGGGACAGATAATTCACCCCTCCACTTT.

This clonotype was found a few times. The chain combines TRBV5-1 with TRBJ1-5; D gene uncertain. V lost 4 bases to trimming and J lost 0 bases, with 11 bases between them. The CDR3 sequence is 15 residues long. Germline V gene data show CDR1 as SGHRS and CDR2 as YFSETQ. The CDR3 coding sequence is TGCGCCAGCAGCCTGACACCGTATAGCAATCAGCCCCAGCATTTT. Encoded protein: CASSLTPYSNQPQHF.

This clonotype showed up just a few times. The V gene is TRBV7-2, the J gene TRBJ2-5; 10 positions match TRBD2. After removal of 11 bases from V and 4 bases from J, the junction contained 10 bases not matched to a gene. The germline V gene has CDR1 SGHTA and CDR2 FQGNSA. CDR3 size: 14 residues. CDR3 DNA sequence: TGTGCCTCAGAGCGGGGGGGCCAGGGAGAGACCCAGTACTTC. Its protein product is CASERGGQGETQYF.

This clonotype was seen many times. This rearrangement joins TRBV27 to TRBJ2-1; a weak D match, TRBD2 (6 bases). Trimming left V 4 bases short and J 2 bases short, with 12 bases between. The germline V gene encodes CDR1 MNHEY and CDR2 SMNVEV (reference sequence). The CDR3 covers 15 residues. The CDR3 nucleotides read TGTGCCAGCAGTTACGGGGACTCCACCTACAATGAGCAGTTCTTC. It translates to CASSYGDSTYNEQFF.

This clonotype was picked up a small number of times. At one boundary the junction diverges from the germline segment, which might be a read error. This chain joins TRBV18 and TRBJ2-5, with D possibly matching TRBD1 (6 bases). The CDR3 contains 15 residues. From germline, CDR1 is KGHSH and CDR2 LQKENI. The CDR3 sequence is CASSGLRGNQETQYF. The CDR3 DNA reads TGTGCCAGCTCAGGCCTCAGGGGAAACCAGGAGACCCAGTACTTC.

The CDR3 loop reads CASSQQGWDTEAFF. CDR3 nucleotide sequence: TGCGCCAGCAGCCAACAGGGGTGGGACACTGAAGCTTTCTTT. V gene TRBV4-3 combines with J gene TRBJ1-1, with D perhaps TRBD1 (6 bases). V gave up 2 bases and J gave up 3 bases, with 10 bases separating them. CDR3 length equals 14 residues. Per germline, CDR1 LGHNA and CDR2 YSLEER.

V and J are TRBV5-1 and TRBJ2-5; TRBD2 aligns across 8 bases. The CDR3 is 16 residues long. The V and J ends lost 0 bases and 0 bases, in that order; junction bases with no gene match: 4. Per the germline V gene, CDR1 is SGHRS and CDR2 is YFSETQ. CDR3: CASSLAASGYQETQYF. CDR3 nucleotides: TGCGCCAGCAGCTTGGCGGCTAGCGGGTACCAAGAGACCCAGTACTTC.

This clonotype was found a few times. The chain is built from TRBV28 and TRBJ1-2, with D hard to call. Germline V CDR1 and CDR2: MDHEN, SYDVKM. V was clipped by 8 bases and J by 0 bases, with 10 bases between them. The CDR3 runs to 13 residues. The CDR3: CASGDGANYGYTF. For the CDR3, the DNA is TGTGCCAGCGGAGACGGAGCTAACTATGGCTACACCTTC.

This clonotype was counted ten times or more. CDR3 sequence (DNA): TGTGCCAGCAGTCCGGACGCGGGAGAGGCCGGGGAGCTGTTTTTT. Protein product: CASSPDAGEAGELFF. This chain connects TRBV2 to TRBJ2-2; 7 nucleotides agree with TRBD2. V was pared by 5 bases and J by 6 bases, with 9 bases of the junction left unmatched. This CDR3 region has 15 residues. CDR1 and CDR2 from the germline V gene are SNHLY and FYNNEI.

For this clonotype: A much larger clone is a single base away; this may be a read error. The chain uses TRBV20-1 and TRBJ1-2; 7 bases are a match to TRBD1. Germline trimming cut 0 bases from V and 4 bases from J; bases unmatched to any gene: 5. This CDR3 spans 14 amino acids. Germline V gives CDR1 DFQATT, CDR2 SNEGSKA (reference sequence). CDR3 coding DNA: TGCAGTGCTAGAGAGACAGGGAGACGCTATGGCTACACCTTC. This encodes CSARETGRRYGYTF.

This sequence joins TRBV5-1 and TRBJ1-6; D may be TRBD1 (5 bases). Germline-derived CDR1 and CDR2 are SGHRS and YFSETQ. V lost 0 bases, J lost 7 bases, and 11 bases lay in between. The length of the CDR3 is 15 residues. The CDR3 DNA reads as TGCGCCAGCAGCTTGGTAGGGGAGAACAATTCACCCCTCCACTTT. This sequence encodes CASSLVGENNSPLHF.

At least ten counts were recorded for this clonotype. The gene calls are TRBV20-1 and TRBJ2-7, with D perhaps given as TRBD1 or TRBD2 (5 bases each). V was clipped by 5 bases and J by 2 bases, with 16 bases between them. Germline-derived CDR1 and CDR2 are DFQATT and SNEGSKA (reference sequence). This CDR3 is built from 14 residues. The CDR3 DNA reads as TGCAGTGCTGGACTCCCGATGGGACCCTACGAGCAGTACTTC. This codes for CSAGLPMGPYEQYF.

The CDR3 sequence is CASSQRTGVGRTF. CDR3 sequence (DNA): TGTGCCAGCAGCCAGAGGACAGGAGTGGGTCGCACCTTC. The chain employs TRBV14 and TRBJ1-2, with TRBD1 identical over 7 bases. This CDR3 has 13 residues. Germline values: CDR1 SGHDN, CDR2 FVKESK. Trimming took 3 bases from V and 13 from J; bases not matched to a gene: 11. The whole variable domain, filled in from reference TRBV14 and TRBJ1-2, reads EAGVTQFPSHSVIEKGQTVTLRCDPISGHDNLYWYRRVMGKEIKFLLHFVKESKQDESGMPNNRFLAERTGGTYSTLKVQPAELEDSGVYFCASSQRTGVGRTFGSGTRLTVV.

As for this clonotype: The missing conserved phenylalanine or tryptophan at the end of this CDR3 makes a read error likely. V usage is TRBV7-2 and J usage is TRBJ2-1; D gene unclear. V lost 5 bases and J 6 bases, leaving 8 bases between the germline ends. CDR1 and CDR2 (germline): SGHTA, FQGNSA. The CDR3 is made up of 12 amino acids. The CDR3 DNA sequence: TGTGCCAGCAGCCTGAGTCGCAATGAGCAGTTCTTA. Translated, it gives CASSLSRNEQFL.